This is a list of T cell receptor beta chains from one sample in a study of cytomegalovirus exposure and HLA in healthy donors. Sequencing was performed with immunoSEQ multiplex PCR; in TCRdb, only in-frame clones are kept and a portion is missing. The sample yields tens of thousands of clones, 60% to 70% seen once. Sequencing was carried out using PBMCs. These receptors all stem from a man between 35 and 55 years old in good health and CMV-seropositive. CDR3s include the opening cysteine and the closing phenylalanine or tryptophan. Each record gives: clone size, V gene, CDR3 length, J gene, D gene, CDR3 protein, CDR3 DNA. D genes are given only for firm matches. Clone size, where shown, is once, few, many, or a class for clones that have expanded.

NA	TRBV30	17	TRBJ1-6	NA	CAWSSLQASSYNSPLHF	TGTGCCTGGAGTTCGTTGCAGGCGAGCTCCTATAATTCACCCCTCCACTTT
NA	TRBV9	15	TRBJ2-1	TRBD1	CASSVAGGANNEQFF	TGTGCCAGCAGCGTAGCAGGGGGCGCGAACAATGAGCAGTTCTTC
NA	TRBV15	15	TRBJ1-5	NA	CATSRDYGGQQPQHF	TGTGCCACCAGCAGAGATTACGGAGGTCAGCAGCCCCAGCATTTT
NA	TRBV7-9	14	TRBJ1-4	NA	CASSSGISNEKLFF	TGTGCCAGCAGCTCGGGGATTTCTAATGAAAAACTGTTTTTT
NA	TRBV27	13	TRBJ1-2	TRBD1	CASSSGQGYGYTF	TGTGCCAGCAGCTCCGGACAGGGCTATGGCTACACCTTC
NA	TRBV7-9	16	TRBJ2-5	NA	CASSYNKGAVEETQYF	TGTGCCAGCAGCTACAACAAAGGGGCAGTTGAGGAGACCCAGTACTTC
NA	TRBV1	14	TRBJ1-1	NA	CTSSPMRGNTEAFF	TGCACCAGCAGCCCTATGAGAGGGAACACTGAAGCTTTCTTT
medium-sized	TRBV6-5	15	TRBJ2-1	TRBD1	CASSYGTGTYNEQFF	TGTGCCAGCAGTTACGGGACAGGGACCTACAATGAGCAGTTCTTC
NA	TRBV10-3	13	TRBJ1-2	NA	CAISESSYYGYTF	TGTGCCATCAGTGAGTCGTCCTATTATGGCTACACCTTC
NA	TRBV2	12	TRBJ1-4	NA	CASREAGEKLFF	TGTGCCAGCCGGGAGGCCGGAGAAAAACTGTTTTTT
once	TRBV7-9	15	TRBJ2-3	NA	CASSLVRSPGDTQYF	TGTGCCAGCAGCTTAGTCAGGAGCCCGGGGGATACGCAGTATTTT
NA	TRBV5-1	15	TRBJ2-4	NA	CASSLQGATGNIQYF	TGCGCCAGCAGCTTGCAAGGCGCGACAGGAAACATTCAGTACTTC
few	TRBV11-3	16	TRBJ2-1	TRBD2	CASSLIAGARSNEQFF	TGTGCCAGCAGCCTCATAGCGGGGGCCCGCTCTAATGAGCAGTTCTTC
NA	TRBV10-3	13	TRBJ1-4	TRBD1	CAARGQPNEKLFF	TGTGCCGCGCGGGGACAGCCTAATGAAAAACTGTTTTTT
NA	TRBV7-2	14	TRBJ1-2	NA	CASSLVAGPDGYTF	TGTGCCAGCAGCTTAGTGGCGGGACCGGATGGCTACACCTTC
NA	TRBV5-6	13	TRBJ2-3	NA	CASSFPGLDTQYF	TGTGCCAGCAGCTTCCCCGGGTTGGATACGCAGTATTTT
few	TRBV7-3	14	TRBJ2-5	NA	CASSLTSYAETQYF	TGTGCCAGCAGCTTAACGAGCTATGCGGAGACCCAGTACTTC
NA	TRBV30	12	TRBJ2-7	NA	CAWSVDSYEQYF	TGTGCCTGGAGTGTAGACAGCTACGAGCAGTACTTC
once	TRBV19	14	TRBJ1-6	NA	CASSGAAYNSPLHF	TGTGCCAGTAGTGGGGCAGCATATAATTCACCCCTCCACTTT
NA	TRBV7-7	15	TRBJ2-5	TRBD2	CASSLAPSGEETQYF	TGTGCTAGCAGCTTAGCTCCCAGCGGGGAAGAGACCCAGTACTTC
NA	TRBV27	15	TRBJ1-4	TRBD1	CASSWTGDLSEKLFF	TGTGCCAGCAGCTGGACAGGGGATCTTAGTGAAAAACTGTTTTTT
NA	TRBV6-5	13	TRBJ2-5	TRBD2	CASTLAGSQTQYF	TGTGCCAGCACACTAGCGGGATCGCAGACCCAGTACTTC
NA	TRBV30	13	TRBJ1-1	NA	CAWSPGRNTEAFF	TGTGCCTGGAGCCCAGGGCGGAACACTGAAGCTTTCTTT
NA	TRBV4-3	14	TRBJ1-2	NA	CASSRSPENYGYTF	TGCGCCAGCAGCCGAAGCCCGGAGAACTATGGCTACACCTTC
NA	TRBV25-1	16	TRBJ2-3	TRBD2	CASSERLAGSTDTQYF	TGTGCCAGCAGTGAACGTCTAGCGGGAAGCACAGATACGCAGTATTTT
NA	TRBV5-6	14	TRBJ2-4	NA	CASSLGVQGSLGYF	TGTGCCAGCAGCTTGGGGGTACAGGGATCGTTGGGCTACTTC
few	TRBV4-3	15	TRBJ1-4	TRBD1	CASSLQGASNEKLFF	TGCGCCAGCAGCTTACAGGGGGCGTCTAATGAAAAACTGTTTTTT
NA	TRBV27	15	TRBJ2-7	TRBD1	CASSFLGQGMGEQYF	TGTGCCAGCAGTTTCCTCGGACAGGGGATGGGCGAGCAGTACTTC
NA	TRBV4-3	16	TRBJ2-3	TRBD2	CASSPRTSGALDTQYF	TGCGCCAGCAGCCCCAGGACTAGCGGTGCCCTCGATACGCAGTATTTT
few	TRBV10-3	16	TRBJ2-2	TRBD2	CAISEGAGGPIWELFF	TGTGCCATCAGTGAGGGAGCGGGAGGGCCTATATGGGAGCTGTTTTTT
NA	TRBV7-2	18	TRBJ1-4	TRBD1	CASSSNLLGQGANEKLFF	TGTGCCAGCAGCTCCAACCTCCTAGGACAGGGGGCTAATGAAAAACTGTTTTTT
NA	TRBV29-1	16	TRBJ2-2	TRBD2	CSVGMLAGPNTGELFF	TGCAGCGTTGGTATGCTAGCGGGACCCAACACCGGGGAGCTGTTTTTT
NA	TRBV4-3	13	TRBJ1-1	NA	CASSQETLGEAFF	TGCGCCAGCAGCCAGGAGACTTTAGGTGAAGCTTTCTTT
once	TRBV15	15	TRBJ2-7	TRBD2	CATRLSGGSTLEQYF	TGTGCCACCAGACTTAGCGGGGGGTCCACCCTCGAGCAGTACTTC
NA	TRBV7-6	16	TRBJ2-1	NA	CASSLYQGSSYNEQFF	TGTGCCAGCAGCTTATATCAGGGGAGCTCCTACAATGAGCAGTTCTTC
NA	TRBV6-1	15	TRBJ1-5	NA	CASRTGAGSNQPQHF	TGTGCCAGCAGGACGGGAGCCGGTAGCAATCAGCCCCAGCATTTT
NA	TRBV19	14	TRBJ1-5	TRBD1	CASEPGQGAQPQHF	TGTGCCAGTGAGCCGGGACAGGGGGCTCAGCCCCAGCATTTT
NA	TRBV27	14	TRBJ2-7	TRBD1	CASSPQGATYEQYF	TGTGCCAGCAGTCCTCAGGGGGCCACCTACGAGCAGTACTTC
NA	TRBV6-5	15	TRBJ1-2	NA	CASSPSGTRIYGYTF	TGTGCCAGCAGCCCCAGCGGGACTCGGATCTATGGCTACACCTTC
few	TRBV19	13	TRBJ1-2	TRBD1	CASSIDGDRGSTF	TGTGCCAGTAGTATAGATGGGGACAGGGGTAGCACCTTC
NA	TRBV6-1	14	TRBJ2-1	TRBD2	CASSQGLEVKRNLF	TGTGCCAGCAGTCAGGGACTAGAGGTAAAGAGAAATCTCTTC
NA	TRBV10-3	13	TRBJ1-2	NA	CAISESESYGYTF	TGTGCCATCAGTGAGTCGGAGAGCTATGGCTACACCTTC
NA	TRBV28	18	TRBJ2-2	TRBD2	CASSRGGGWRENTGELFF	TGTGCCAGCAGCCGCGGGGGGGGATGGCGGGAAAACACCGGGGAGCTGTTTTTT
NA	TRBV25-1	15	TRBJ1-1	NA	CASSDRPDKDTEAFF	TGTGCCAGCAGTGACAGGCCGGACAAGGACACTGAAGCTTTCTTT
NA	TRBV20-1	11	TRBJ1-5	NA	CSASEEQPQHF	TGCAGTGCTAGCGAGGAGCAGCCCCAGCATTTT
few	TRBV6-1	13	TRBJ1-2	TRBD1	CASRPGTDYGYTF	TGTGCCAGCAGGCCCGGGACAGACTATGGCTACACCTTC
NA	TRBV7-9	13	TRBJ1-1	NA	CASSLQGYTEAFF	TGTGCCAGCAGCTTGCAGGGTTACACTGAAGCTTTCTTT
NA	TRBV2	14	TRBJ2-1	NA	CASSELAPGNEQFF	TGTGCCAGCAGTGAACTAGCCCCGGGCAATGAGCAGTTCTTC
NA	TRBV15	16	TRBJ2-5	NA	CATSRVRALGQETQYF	TGTGCCACCAGCAGAGTCAGGGCTTTAGGGCAAGAGACCCAGTACTTC
once	TRBV5-1	15	TRBJ2-5	TRBD2	CASSPTGGSQETQYF	TGCGCCAGCAGCCCTACTGGCGGGAGCCAAGAGACCCAGTACTTC
NA	TRBV7-2	15	TRBJ2-5	NA	CASSLRRGRGETQYF	TGTGCCAGCAGCTTACGGCGGGGCCGGGGAGAGACCCAGTACTTC
NA	TRBV28	14	TRBJ1-4	NA	CASSIRGPNEKLFF	TGTGCCAGCAGTATACGAGGTCCGAATGAAAAACTGTTTTTT
NA	TRBV19	16	TRBJ2-3	TRBD1	CASSNRRDRTTDTQYF	TGTGCCAGTAGTAATCGACGGGACAGGACAACAGATACGCAGTATTTT
few	TRBV2	16	TRBJ1-4	NA	CASSEERAGANEKLFF	TGTGCCAGCAGTGAGGAGAGGGCAGGGGCTAATGAAAAACTGTTTTTT
NA	TRBV2	16	TRBJ2-7	TRBD1	CASSESETGGGYEQYF	TGTGCCAGCAGTGAATCGGAGACAGGGGGAGGATACGAGCAGTACTTC